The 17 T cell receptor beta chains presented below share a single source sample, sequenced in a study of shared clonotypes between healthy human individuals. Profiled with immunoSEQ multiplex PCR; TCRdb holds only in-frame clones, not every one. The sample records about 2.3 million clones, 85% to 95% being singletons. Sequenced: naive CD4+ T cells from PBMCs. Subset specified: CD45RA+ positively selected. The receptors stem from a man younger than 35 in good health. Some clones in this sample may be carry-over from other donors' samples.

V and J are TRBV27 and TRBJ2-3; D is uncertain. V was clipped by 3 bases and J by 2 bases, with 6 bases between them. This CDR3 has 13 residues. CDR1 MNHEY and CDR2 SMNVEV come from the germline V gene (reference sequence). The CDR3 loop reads CASSFLVTDTQYF. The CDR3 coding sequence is TGTGCCAGCAGTTTTTTGGTCACAGATACGCAGTATTTT.

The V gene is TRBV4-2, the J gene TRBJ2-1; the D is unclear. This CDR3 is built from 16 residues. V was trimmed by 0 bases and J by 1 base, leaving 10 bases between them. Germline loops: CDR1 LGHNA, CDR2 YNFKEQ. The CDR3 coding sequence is TGTGCCAGCAGCCAAGATGTTCAAGAGTCCTACAATGAGCAGTTCTTC. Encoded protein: CASSQDVQESYNEQFF.

The CDR3 protein is CASSYGRGSNTEAFF. The CDR3 bases are TGTGCCAGCAGTTACGGTCGGGGATCGAACACTGAAGCTTTCTTT. V gene TRBV6-6 combines with J gene TRBJ1-1; D remains ambiguous. The CDR3 sequence is 15 residues long. Between the trimmed V and J ends, which lost 2 bases and 1 base, there was a span of 11 bases. Germline loops: CDR1 MNHNY, CDR2 SVGAGI (reference sequence).

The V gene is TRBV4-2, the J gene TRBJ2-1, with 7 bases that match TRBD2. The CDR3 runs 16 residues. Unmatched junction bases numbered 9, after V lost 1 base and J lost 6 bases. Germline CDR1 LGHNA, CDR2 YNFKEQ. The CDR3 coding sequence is TGTGCCAGCAGCCAAGTAACGGGCGGGAGCGGCAATGAGCAGTTCTTC. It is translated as CASSQVTGGSGNEQFF.

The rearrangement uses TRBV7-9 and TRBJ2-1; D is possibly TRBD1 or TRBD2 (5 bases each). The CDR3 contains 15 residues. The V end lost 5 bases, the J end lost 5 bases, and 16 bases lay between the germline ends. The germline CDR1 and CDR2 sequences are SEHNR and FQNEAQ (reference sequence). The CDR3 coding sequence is TGTGCCAGCAGCCGTACAGGACTCTTCAACAATGAGCAGTTCTTC. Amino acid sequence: CASSRTGLFNNEQFF.

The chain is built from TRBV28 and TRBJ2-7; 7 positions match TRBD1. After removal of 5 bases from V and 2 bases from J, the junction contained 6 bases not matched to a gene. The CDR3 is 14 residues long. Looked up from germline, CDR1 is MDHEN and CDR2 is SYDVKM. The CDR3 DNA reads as TGTGCCAGCAGTCCAGGACAGGATACCTACGAGCAGTACTTC. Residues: CASSPGQDTYEQYF.

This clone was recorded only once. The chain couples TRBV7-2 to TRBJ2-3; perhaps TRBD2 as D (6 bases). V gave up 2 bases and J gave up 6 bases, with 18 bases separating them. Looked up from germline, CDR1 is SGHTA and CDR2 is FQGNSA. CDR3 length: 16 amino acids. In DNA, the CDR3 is TGTGCCAGCAGCTTAAATCCGGGAGCGCCCCGGGATACGCAGTATTTT. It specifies CASSLNPGAPRDTQYF. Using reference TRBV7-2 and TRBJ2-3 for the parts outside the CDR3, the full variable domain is GAGVSQSPSNKVTEKGKDVELRCDPISGHTALYWYRQSLGQGLEFLIYFQGNSAPDKSGLPSDRFSAERTGGSVSTLTIQRTQQEDSAVYLCASSLNPGAPRDTQYFGPGTRLTVL.

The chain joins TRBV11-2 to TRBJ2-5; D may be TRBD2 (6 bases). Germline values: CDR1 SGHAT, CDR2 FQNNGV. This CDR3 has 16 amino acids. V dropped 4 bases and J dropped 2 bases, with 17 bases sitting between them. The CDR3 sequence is CASSSLARRTQETQYF. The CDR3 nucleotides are TGTGCCAGCAGCTCTCTAGCGCGACGAACTCAAGAGACCCAGTACTTC.

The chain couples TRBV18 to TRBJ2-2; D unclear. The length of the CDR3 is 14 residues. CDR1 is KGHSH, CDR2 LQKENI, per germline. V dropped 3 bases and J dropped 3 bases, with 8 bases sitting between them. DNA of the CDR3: TGTGCCAGCTCACCGGACGGATACACCGGGGAGCTGTTTTTT. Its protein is CASSPDGYTGELFF.

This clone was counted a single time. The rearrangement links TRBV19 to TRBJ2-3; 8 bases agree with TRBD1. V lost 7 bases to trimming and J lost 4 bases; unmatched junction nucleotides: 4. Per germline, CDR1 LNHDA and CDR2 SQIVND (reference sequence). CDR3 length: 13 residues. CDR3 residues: CASKSQGADTQYF. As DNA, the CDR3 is TGTGCCAGTAAGTCACAGGGGGCAGATACGCAGTATTTT. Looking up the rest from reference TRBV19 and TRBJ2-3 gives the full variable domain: DGGITQSPKYLFRKEGQNVTLSCEQNLNHDAMYWYRQDPGQGLRLIYYSQIVNDFQKGDIAEGYSVSREKKESFPLTVTSAQKNPTAFYLCASKSQGADTQYFGPGTRLTVL.

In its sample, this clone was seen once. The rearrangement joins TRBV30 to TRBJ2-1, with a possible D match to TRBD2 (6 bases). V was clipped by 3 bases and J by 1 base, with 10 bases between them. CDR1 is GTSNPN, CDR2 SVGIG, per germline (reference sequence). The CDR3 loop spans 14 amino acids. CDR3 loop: CAWSGSSSYNEQFF. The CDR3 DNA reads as TGTGCCTGGAGCGGGAGTAGTTCCTACAATGAGCAGTTCTTC.

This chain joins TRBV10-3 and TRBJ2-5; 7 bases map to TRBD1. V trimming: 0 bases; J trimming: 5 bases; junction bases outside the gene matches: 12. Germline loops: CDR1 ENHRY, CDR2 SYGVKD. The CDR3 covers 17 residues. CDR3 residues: CAISESTGRGSFETQYF. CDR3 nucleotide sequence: TGTGCCATCAGTGAGTCGACCGGCAGGGGGAGTTTCGAGACCCAGTACTTC.

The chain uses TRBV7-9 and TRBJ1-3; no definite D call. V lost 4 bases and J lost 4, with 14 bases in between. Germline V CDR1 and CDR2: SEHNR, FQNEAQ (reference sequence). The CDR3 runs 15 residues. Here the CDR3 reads CASSSIGLLGNTIYF. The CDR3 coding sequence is TGTGCCAGCAGCTCCATCGGGCTGTTGGGAAACACCATATATTTT.

In DNA form, the CDR3 reads TGCGCCAGCAGCTTGAACTCCGGGGGGACTGAAGCTTTCTTT. Its translation is CASSLNSGGTEAFF. The chain uses TRBV5-1 and TRBJ1-1; tentative D call: TRBD1 (5 bases). Germline V gives CDR1 SGHRS, CDR2 YFSETQ. The CDR3 sequence is 14 residues long. The V gene lost 1 base and the J gene lost 5 bases, with 12 bases spanning the gap.

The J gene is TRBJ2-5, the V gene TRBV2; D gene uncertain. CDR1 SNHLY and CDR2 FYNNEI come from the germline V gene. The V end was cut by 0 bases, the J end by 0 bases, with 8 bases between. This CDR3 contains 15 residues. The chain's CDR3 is CASSEALSYQETQYF. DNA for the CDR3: TGTGCCAGCAGTGAAGCCCTATCGTACCAAGAGACCCAGTACTTC.

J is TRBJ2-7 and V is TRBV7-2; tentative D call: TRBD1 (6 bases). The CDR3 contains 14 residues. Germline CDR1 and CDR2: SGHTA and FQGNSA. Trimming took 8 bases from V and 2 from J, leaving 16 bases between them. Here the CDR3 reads CASGLGGDPYEQYF. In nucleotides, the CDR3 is TGTGCCAGCGGGTTAGGGGGAGATCCCTACGAGCAGTACTTC.

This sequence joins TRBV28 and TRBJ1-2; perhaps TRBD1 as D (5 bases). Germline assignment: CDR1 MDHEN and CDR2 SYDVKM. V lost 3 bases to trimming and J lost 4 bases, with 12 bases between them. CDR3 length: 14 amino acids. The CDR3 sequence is CASSLGRGAYGYTF. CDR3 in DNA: TGTGCCAGCAGTTTGGGAAGGGGCGCCTATGGCTACACCTTC.